This T cell receptor beta chain is from a study of blood T cell repertoires in COVID-19. J gave up 5 bases and V 1 base, and 2 bases lay outside the gene matches. Germline CDR1 reads SGHTA; CDR2 reads FQGNSA. The CDR3 loop spans 14 amino acids. Produced via immunoSEQ multiplex PCR; TCRdb's table is partial and in-frame only. The profile shows 330,000 or so clones, about 90% of them singletons. The material sequenced was PBMCs or T cells enriched from blood (not recorded which). The source is a woman younger than 45 who had recovered from COVID-19. The rearrangement uses TRBV7-2 and TRBJ2-3; 8 bases fit TRBD2. CDR3 sequence: CASSLGLARDTQYF. In nucleotides, the CDR3 is TGTGCCAGCAGCTTAGGACTAGCGCGAGATACGCAGTATTTT.